This TCR beta chain came from a study of beta chain features in type 1 diabetes (dated by TCRdb to 2016 to 2019). For the wider study: Patients and healthy donors did not differ in mean age, gender distribution, total cell number or subset yield. A total of under 120,000,000 sorted cells were examined across all samples, and RNA yield correlated strongly with the number of cells per subset. The study compared the TCRB repertoires of sorted circulating CD4+ T cell subsets in recently diagnosed type 1 diabetes patients with those in matched healthy donors. Regulatory and stem cell-like memory subsets were isolated from only 8 patients and roughly eight healthy donors, whereas naive and central memory subsets came from all 28 donors.

The paper as a whole reports these results and caveats: In all four CD4+ subsets, TCRB CDR3 length was moderately but significantly shorter in type 1 diabetes patients. Naive, central memory and regulatory TCRB repertoires appeared to be more alike among patients than among healthy donors. PCR may preferentially amplify shorter templates, but because patient and control samples were amplified and corrected together, any resulting skew would affect both groups equally. At VDJ recombination sites, patients with type 1 diabetes made fewer insertions and deleted more nucleotides, a pattern implying thymic rearrangement abnormalities. Sequencing cDNA rather than genomic DNA could over-represent highly expressing activated cells, although activation and CD3 levels did not differ between groups. Because small numbers of individuals were included in the HLA sub-analyses, any influence of HLA type on TCRB rearrangement was left unresolved.

The entire amount of isolated RNA was reverse transcribed using the High Capacity cDNA Reverse Transcription Kit, so the sequenced TCRB transcripts were expressed ones. Deep immunoSEQ sequencing was performed on naive, central memory and regulatory T cell samples, with an average of approximately 3.9 million total reads per sample. Sorted cells were lysed in RLT buffer, and RNA was extracted using DNase-treated RNeasy Micro or Mini kits according to cell number. To prevent cross-contamination, each cell subset was processed individually, whereas patient and healthy donor samples were processed jointly. TCRB sequences were amplified from cDNA with the immunoSEQ multiplex PCR, producing 87-bp fragments spanning the CDR3 region. Sequencing of the amplicons was done on the Illumina HiSeq platform. For the original study's pipeline: Synthetic template baselines were used to correct PCR bias computationally, reads within Hamming distance 2 were collapsed, and singletons that could not be merged were discarded. By aligning reads against IMGT, V, D and J genes, CDR3 length, and insertions or deletions at six rearrangement sites were assigned. Within each subset, clonotype counts were normalized to sorted cell number, and only after that were true diversity and Gini coefficients computed with the tcR R package. The overlap coefficient, calculated on TCRB nucleotide sequences, was used to measure repertoire sharing. TCRdb carries this immuneACCESS record with in-frame sequences only. Its versions omit some clonotypes, under half of them owing to an unresolved V gene in the studies checked, with the rest unexplained. V, J and clone size are taken as reported in that table, and D and trimming were inferred from the DNA itself. This sample lists nearly 350,000 clones; approximately 8.2% were detected once. Approximately 0.47% of the sample is taken by the ten largest.

Each donor gave one peripheral blood draw, approximately 0.11 L on average, collected into heparinised tubes. Naive, central memory, regulatory and stem cell-like memory CD4+ T cells were sorted on a BD FACSAria II using a panel including CD45RO, CCR7, CD25, CD127, CD95 and CD27. Purity was above 95% for every sorted population. PBMCs were separated immediately by Lymphoprep density gradient centrifugation and were stained directly, without being cultured. To minimize batch effects, samples were stained and sorted in pairs, one healthy donor with one patient per experiment. V is pared back by 3 bases and J by 8 bases, with 7 bases lying between the germline termini. According to the germline V gene, CDR1 reads MNHEY and CDR2 reads SVGAGI. The CDR3 runs 11 amino acids, cysteine and phenylalanine included. Just the 33-base CDR3 DNA is kept, in frame starting at base 1. A note on this clone: This clone's antigen is unknown. Base qualities are missing; no much larger clone stands one base away.

Source material: central memory CD4+ T cells from blood. The chain links TRBV6-5 with TRBJ1-2; D gene: possibly TRBD1, on 5 matching bases. The receptor comes from a woman between 18 and 29 years old in good health. The DNA reads as follows: TGTGCCAGCAGTTATTGGGGCGGCTACACCTTC. The translation is CASSYWGGYTF.